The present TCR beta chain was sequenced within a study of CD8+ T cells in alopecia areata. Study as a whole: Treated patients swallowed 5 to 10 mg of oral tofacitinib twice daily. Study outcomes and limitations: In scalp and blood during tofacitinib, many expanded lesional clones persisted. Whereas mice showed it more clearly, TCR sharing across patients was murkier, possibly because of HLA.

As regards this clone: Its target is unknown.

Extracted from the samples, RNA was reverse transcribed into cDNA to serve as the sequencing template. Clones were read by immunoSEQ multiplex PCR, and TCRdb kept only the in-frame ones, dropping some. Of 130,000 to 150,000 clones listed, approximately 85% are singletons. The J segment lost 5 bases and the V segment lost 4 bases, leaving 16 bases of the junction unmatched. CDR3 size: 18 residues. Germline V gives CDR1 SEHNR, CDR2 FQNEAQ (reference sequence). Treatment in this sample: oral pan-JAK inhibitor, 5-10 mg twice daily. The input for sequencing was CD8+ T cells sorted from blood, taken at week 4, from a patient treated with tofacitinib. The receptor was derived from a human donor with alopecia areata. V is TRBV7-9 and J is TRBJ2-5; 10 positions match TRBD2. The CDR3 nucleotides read TGTGCCAGCAGCTCGAAGCTAGCGGGGGCCCTCCGGGGTGAGACCCAGTACTTC. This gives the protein CASSSKLAGALRGETQYF.